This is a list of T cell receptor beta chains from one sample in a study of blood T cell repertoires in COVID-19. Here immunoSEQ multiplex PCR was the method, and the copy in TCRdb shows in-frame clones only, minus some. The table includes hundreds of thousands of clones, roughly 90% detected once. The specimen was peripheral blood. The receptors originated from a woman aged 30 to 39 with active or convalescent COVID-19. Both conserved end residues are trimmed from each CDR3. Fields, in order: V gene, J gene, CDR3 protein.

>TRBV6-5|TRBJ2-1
ASSLTSGSYNEQF
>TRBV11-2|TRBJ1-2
ASSFGLTDNYGYT
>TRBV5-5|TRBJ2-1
ASSPRLAAYNEQF
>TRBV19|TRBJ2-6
ASSALQGLRGANVLT
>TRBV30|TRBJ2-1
AWSQYGGGAFYNEQF
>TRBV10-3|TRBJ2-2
AISPGHLNTGELF
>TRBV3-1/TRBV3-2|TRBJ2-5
ASSPPWASGRGETQY
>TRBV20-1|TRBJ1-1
SASHGTPLMNTEAF
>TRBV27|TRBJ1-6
ASSSAGQEGYNSPLH
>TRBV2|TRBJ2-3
ASGTSGNTQY
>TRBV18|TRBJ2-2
ASSPVEVGVTGELF
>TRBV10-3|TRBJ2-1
AISEASGLPYNEQF
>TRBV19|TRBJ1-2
ASTLHPANYGYT
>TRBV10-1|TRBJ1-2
ASSEGGQAYGYT
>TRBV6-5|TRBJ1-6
ASSYSSGYGSPLH